This T cell receptor (beta chain) was recorded in a study of beta chain features in type 1 diabetes. The CDR3 covers 14 residues. CDR1 is SGHDN, CDR2 FVKESK, per germline. The trim removed 1 base at V and 8 bases at J, leaving 6 bases unmatched. Expressed TCRB transcripts were sequenced after all isolated RNA was converted to cDNA. TCRdb keeps only in-frame clones here, not all; method: immunoSEQ multiplex PCR. The table includes approximately 160,000 clones, approximately 8.1% detected once. Each of the sorted populations had a purity greater than 95%. The study, taken as a whole, reports: Sampled from patients, naive, central memory and Treg TCRB repertoires appeared more similar than those sampled from healthy donors. Sequencing of cDNA might inflate the share of cells that strongly express TCR.

In its sample, this clone was seen many times. Its antigen is not known. J is TRBJ2-3 and V is TRBV14, with 7 bases matching TRBD2. The sample consisted of central memory CD4+ T cells from blood. The source of this sequence is a man between 18 and 35 years old in good health. The CDR3 protein is CASSQAIPGGTQYF. The CDR3 region has the DNA TGTGCCAGCAGCCAAGCCATCCCGGGAGGTACGCAGTATTTT.